The T cell receptor beta chain under discussion was sequenced for a study of T cell responses to AZD1222 COVID-19 vaccine. General study findings and limits: In all cases, repertoires were sampled only after the peak T cell response.

On this clone: Antigen unknown.

The CDR3 sequence is 12 residues long. Looked up from germline, CDR1 is SNHLY and CDR2 is FYNNEI. Trimming removed 4 bases at V and 4 bases at J, with 7 bases between. Sequencing was performed with immunoSEQ multiplex PCR; in TCRdb, only in-frame clones are kept and a portion is missing. This table holds under 200,000 clones, more than 75% found once. Sequencing used peripheral blood, obtained 28 days after the second AZD1222 dose. The chain links TRBV2 to TRBJ2-5; D gene ambiguous. This sequence was found in an adult who received the AZD1222 COVID-19 vaccine. CDR3 sequence: CASSGDRETQYF. CDR3 DNA: TGTGCCAGCAGTGGGGATCGAGAGACCCAGTACTTC.